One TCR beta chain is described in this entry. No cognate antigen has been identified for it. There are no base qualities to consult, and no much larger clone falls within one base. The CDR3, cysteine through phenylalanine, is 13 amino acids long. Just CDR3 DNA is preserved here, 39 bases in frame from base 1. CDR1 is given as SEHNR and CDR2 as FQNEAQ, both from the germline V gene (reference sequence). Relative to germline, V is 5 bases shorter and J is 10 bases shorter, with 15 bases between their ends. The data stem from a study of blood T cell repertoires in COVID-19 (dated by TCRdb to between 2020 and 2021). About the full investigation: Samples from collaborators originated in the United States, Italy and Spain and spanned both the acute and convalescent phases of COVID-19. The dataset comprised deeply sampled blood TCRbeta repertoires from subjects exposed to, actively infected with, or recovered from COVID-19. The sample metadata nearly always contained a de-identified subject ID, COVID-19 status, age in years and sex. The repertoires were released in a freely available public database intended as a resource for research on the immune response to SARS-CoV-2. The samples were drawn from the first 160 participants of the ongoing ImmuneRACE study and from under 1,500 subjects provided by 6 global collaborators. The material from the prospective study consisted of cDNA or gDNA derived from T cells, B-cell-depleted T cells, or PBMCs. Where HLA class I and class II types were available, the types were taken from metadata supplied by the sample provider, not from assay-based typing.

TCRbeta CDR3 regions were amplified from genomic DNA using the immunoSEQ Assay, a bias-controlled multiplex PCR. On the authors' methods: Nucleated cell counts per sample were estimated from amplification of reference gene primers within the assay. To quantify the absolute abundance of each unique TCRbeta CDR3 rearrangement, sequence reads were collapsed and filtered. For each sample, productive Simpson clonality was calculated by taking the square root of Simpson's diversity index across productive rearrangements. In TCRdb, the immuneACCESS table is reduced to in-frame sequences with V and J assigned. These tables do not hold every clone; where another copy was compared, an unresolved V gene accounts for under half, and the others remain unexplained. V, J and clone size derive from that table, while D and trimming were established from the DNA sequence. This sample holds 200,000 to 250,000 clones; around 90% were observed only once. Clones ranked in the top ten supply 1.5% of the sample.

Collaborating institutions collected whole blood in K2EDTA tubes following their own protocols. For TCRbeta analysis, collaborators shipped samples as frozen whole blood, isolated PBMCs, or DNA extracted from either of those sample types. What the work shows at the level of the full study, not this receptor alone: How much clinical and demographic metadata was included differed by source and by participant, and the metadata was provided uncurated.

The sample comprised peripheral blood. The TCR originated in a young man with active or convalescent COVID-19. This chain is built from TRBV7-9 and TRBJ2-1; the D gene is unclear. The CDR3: CASSPTPTQEQFF. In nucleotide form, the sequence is TGTGCCAGCAGCCCCACCCCCACCCAGGAGCAGTTCTTC.